This TCR beta chain was sequenced for a study of blood T cell repertoires in COVID-19 (TCRdb year 2020). Study-wide context: Collaborator samples came from the United States, Italy and Spain and covered acute and convalescent phases of COVID-19. The material from the prospective study consisted of cDNA or gDNA derived from T cells, B-cell-depleted T cells, or PBMCs. Where available, HLA class I and class II types were obtained from metadata supplied by the sample provider rather than from assay-based typing. The dataset comprised deeply sampled blood TCRbeta repertoires from subjects exposed to, actively infected with, or recovered from COVID-19. A de-identified subject ID, COVID-19 status, age in years and sex were almost always included in the sample metadata. Samples were obtained from the ongoing ImmuneRACE study (first 160 participants) and from 1,254 subjects provided by 6 global collaborators. The repertoires were released in a freely available public database intended as a resource for research on the immune response to SARS-CoV-2.

Results the study describes overall, beyond this receptor: The amount of clinical and demographic metadata varied by source and participant and was provided uncurated.

The immunoSEQ Assay, a bias-controlled multiplex PCR, was used to amplify TCRbeta CDR3 regions from genomic DNA. The original methods were these. The number of nucleated cells in each sample was estimated from the amplification of reference gene primers within the assay. Sequence reads were collapsed and filtered to measure the absolute abundance of every unique TCRbeta CDR3 rearrangement. For each sample, productive Simpson clonality was calculated as the square root of Simpson's diversity index over productive rearrangements. The immuneACCESS repertoire file appears here via TCRdb, limited to in-frame rearrangements. These files lack a portion of the clones; in checked studies, under half of the deficit traces to unresolved V genes, and the cause of the others is not known. From that table come the V and J calls and clone size; the DNA was used to work out D and trimming. Across this sample there are roughly 130,000 clones, with approximately 83% seen only once. 16% of the sample belongs to the ten largest clones.

About this clone: Its target antigen remains unknown. One base away there is no much larger clone; base qualities are not given.

Whole blood was collected in K2EDTA tubes by collaborating institutions according to the institutions' own protocols. For TCRbeta analysis, collaborators shipped samples as frozen whole blood, isolated PBMCs, or DNA extracted from either of those sample types. Its CDR3 holds 13 amino acids, cysteine through phenylalanine. Only CDR3 DNA remains: 39 bases, in frame from the first base. CDR1 and CDR2 (LGHDT, YNNKEL) derive from the germline V gene (reference sequence). The V end loses 2 bases and the J end loses 6 bases, and a stretch of 8 bases separates them. Sequencing was carried out using peripheral blood. This TCR was recovered from a woman between 45 and 60 years old with acute or convalescent COVID-19. The sequence links TRBV3-1 (or the pseudogene TRBV3-2) to TRBJ2-1; D gene: possibly TRBD1, on 5 matching bases. CDR3 sequence: CASSQSRANEQFF. The DNA sequence is TGTGCCAGCAGCCAAAGCAGGGCCAATGAGCAGTTCTTC.